The 11 T cell receptor beta chains presented below share a single source sample, sequenced in a study of blood T cell repertoires in COVID-19. Measured with immunoSEQ multiplex PCR; TCRdb has only the in-frame clones, and not every one. The data hold 200,000 to 300,000 clones, with about 83% observed a single time. The sample was peripheral blood. The receptors here all came from a human donor in a cohort sampled during active COVID-19.

The chain uses TRBV5-1 and TRBJ2-7; 8 bases are shared with TRBD1. Germline V gene data show CDR1 as SGHRS and CDR2 as YFSETQ. The CDR3 contains 15 residues. V lost 2 bases and J lost 3; bases outside the gene matches: 7. In DNA form, the CDR3 reads TGCGCCAGCAGCTTTAATGACAGGGGAAACTACGAGCAGTACTTC. It specifies CASSFNDRGNYEQYF.

With regard to this clone: The sample contains more than one DNA sequence encoding this CDR3. V is TRBV5-1 and J is TRBJ2-6, with D possibly matching TRBD2 (6 bases). Germline lookup yields CDR1 SGHRS and CDR2 YFSETQ. This CDR3 is 15 amino acids long. V was clipped by 3 bases and J by 0 bases, with 7 bases between them. CDR3 protein: CASSSRGSGANVLTF. The DNA for the CDR3 is TGCGCCAGCAGCTCGCGGGGCTCTGGGGCCAACGTCCTGACTTTC.

The genes are TRBV5-1 and TRBJ2-1; TRBD1 might be the D (6 bases). The CDR3 extends over 15 amino acids. V lost 4 bases and J 0 bases, leaving 11 bases between the germline ends. Germline CDR1 is SGHRS and CDR2 is YFSETQ. The CDR3 sequence: CASSPQGSSYNEQFF. The CDR3 nucleotides are TGCGCCAGCAGCCCACAGGGCAGCTCCTACAATGAGCAGTTCTTC.

The chain couples TRBV14 to TRBJ1-4; no firm D call. The CDR3 sequence is 17 residues long. The ends were cut back, 2 bases at V and 3 bases at J, with 16 bases in the middle. Germline V gene lookup returns CDR1 SGHDN and CDR2 FVKESK. CDR3 region: CASSQYLSGSANEKLFF. The CDR3 DNA sequence: TGTGCCAGCAGCCAATACTTGTCGGGGTCGGCTAATGAAAAACTGTTTTTT.

The chain links TRBV10-1 to TRBJ2-7; TRBD1 matches 7 bases. The CDR3 contains 17 residues. The germline CDR1 and CDR2 sequences are WNHNN and SYGVQD (reference sequence). V shed 0 bases and J 3 bases; nucleotides not matched to a gene: 11. CDR3 residues: CASSESRGLSVNYEQYF. DNA for the CDR3: TGCGCCAGCAGTGAGTCAAGGGGGCTGAGCGTAAACTACGAGCAGTACTTC.

This clone was seen more than once but under ten times. This chain joins TRBV11-3 and TRBJ2-1; 10 bases line up with TRBD2. This CDR3 spans 16 amino acids. The germline CDR1 and CDR2 sequences are SGHNT and YENEEA. Losses at the gene ends were 4 bases for V and 9 bases for J; bases not matched to a gene: 12. CDR3 sequence reads: CASSSGGSGRKVEQFF. CDR3 bases: TGTGCCAGCAGCTCGGGGGGTAGCGGGAGGAAGGTTGAGCAGTTCTTC.

The chain joins TRBV19 to TRBJ2-7; 9 nucleotides match TRBD1. The V gene end was trimmed by 5 bases and the J gene end by 4 bases; junction bases not matched to a gene: 6. CDR1 is LNHDA and CDR2 is SQIVND in the germline V gene (reference sequence). The CDR3 runs to 14 residues. DNA for the CDR3: TGTGCCAGTAGTTACACCGGGACAGGGTACGAGCAGTACTTC. Its protein is CASSYTGTGYEQYF.

This clone turned up a few times. V gene TRBV7-3 combines with J gene TRBJ1-6, with D maybe TRBD1 (5 bases). The CDR3 has 14 amino acids. From germline, CDR1 is SGHTA and CDR2 FQGTGA. Trimming pared 2 bases from V and 10 bases from J, leaving 12 bases between. CDR3 protein: CASSLGIGGSPLHF. The CDR3 nucleotides read TGTGCCAGCAGCTTAGGCATCGGGGGGTCACCCCTCCACTTT.

This rearrangement joins TRBV6-5 to TRBJ2-5; D not resolved. The CDR3 consists of 16 residues. V lost 0 bases and J lost 5, with 16 bases in between. Germline CDR1 reads MNHEY; CDR2 reads SVGAGI. CDR3 protein: CASSYSPTGERETQYF. The CDR3 DNA sequence: TGTGCCAGCAGTTACTCCCCGACGGGTGAACGGGAGACCCAGTACTTC.

This chain connects TRBV18 to TRBJ2-4; D is perhaps TRBD1 (8 bases). This CDR3 comprises 15 residues. Looked up from germline, CDR1 is KGHSH and CDR2 is LQKENI. The ends were cut back, 8 bases at V and 4 bases at J, with 18 bases in the middle. Written as DNA, the CDR3 is TGTGCCAGCGCGCCCGGACAGGGACTAAAAAACATTCAGTACTTC. It yields the protein CASAPGQGLKNIQYF.

The CDR3 nucleotides read TGTGCCATCGTCTCCCGGACAGGGGGTGAGACCCAGTACTTC. Residues: CAIVSRTGGETQYF. The chain joins TRBV28 to TRBJ2-5, with TRBD1 identical over 10 bases. After removal of 10 bases from V and 5 bases from J, the junction contained 10 bases not matched to a gene. From germline, CDR1 is MDHEN and CDR2 SYDVKM. CDR3 length: 14 amino acids.